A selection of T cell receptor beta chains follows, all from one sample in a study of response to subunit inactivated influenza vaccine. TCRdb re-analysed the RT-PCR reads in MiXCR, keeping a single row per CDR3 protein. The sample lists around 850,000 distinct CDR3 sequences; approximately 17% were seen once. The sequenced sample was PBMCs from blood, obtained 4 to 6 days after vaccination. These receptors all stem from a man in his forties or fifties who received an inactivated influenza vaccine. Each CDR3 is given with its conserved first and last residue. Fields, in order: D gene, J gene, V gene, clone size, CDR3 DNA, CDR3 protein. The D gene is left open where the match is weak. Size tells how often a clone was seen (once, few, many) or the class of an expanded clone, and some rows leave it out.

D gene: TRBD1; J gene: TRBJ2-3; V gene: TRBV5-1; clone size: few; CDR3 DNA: TGCGCCAGCAGCTGGGACAGGTTGCCAGATACGCAGTATTTT; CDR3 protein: CASSWDRLPDTQYF
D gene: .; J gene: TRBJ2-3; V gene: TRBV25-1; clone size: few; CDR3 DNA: TGTGCCAGCTATAAAGATACGCAGTATTTT; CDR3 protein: CASYKDTQYF
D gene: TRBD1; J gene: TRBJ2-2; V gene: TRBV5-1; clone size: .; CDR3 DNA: TGCGCCAGCAGCTTGGTGACAGGGGAGGCCGGGGAGCTGTTTTTT; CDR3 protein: CASSLVTGEAGELFF
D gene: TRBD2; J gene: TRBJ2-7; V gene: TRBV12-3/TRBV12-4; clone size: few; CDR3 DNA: TGTGCCAGCAGTTTAGCTGAGGCGGGAGTCTACGAGCAGTACTTC; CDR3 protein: CASSLAEAGVYEQYF
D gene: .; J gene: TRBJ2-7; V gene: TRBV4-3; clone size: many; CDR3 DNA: TGCGCCAGCAGCCAAACTCGTCAGGGACGCGTCTACGAGCAGTACTTC; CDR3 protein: CASSQTRQGRVYEQYF
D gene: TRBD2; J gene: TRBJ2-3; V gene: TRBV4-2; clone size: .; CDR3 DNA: TGTGCCAGCAGCCAAGATTGGACTAGCGGCCGCACAGATACGCAGTATTTT; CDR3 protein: CASSQDWTSGRTDTQYF
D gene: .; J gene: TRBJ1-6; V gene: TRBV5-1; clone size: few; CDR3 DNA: TGCGCCAGCAGCTTGACGGGGTCCTATAATTCACCCCTCCACTTT; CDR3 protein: CASSLTGSYNSPLHF
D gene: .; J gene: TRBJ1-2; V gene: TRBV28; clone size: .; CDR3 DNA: TGTGCCAGCGAGACCGACAAAGTCTATGGCTACACCTTC; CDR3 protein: CASETDKVYGYTF
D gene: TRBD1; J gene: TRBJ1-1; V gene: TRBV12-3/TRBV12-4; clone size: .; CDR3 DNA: TGTGCCAGCAGTTCCCAAAGTGGGACAGGGGGGCAAGCTTTCTTT; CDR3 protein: CASSSQSGTGGQAFF
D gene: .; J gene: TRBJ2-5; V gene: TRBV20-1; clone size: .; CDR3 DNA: TGCAGTGCTAGTCCGAGAGTGATACAAGAGACCCAGTACTTC; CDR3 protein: CSASPRVIQETQYF
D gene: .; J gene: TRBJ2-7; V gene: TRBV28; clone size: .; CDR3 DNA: TGTGCCAGCAGTTTCCTTGACAGGAGGAGAGAGCAGTACTTC; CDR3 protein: CASSFLDRRREQYF
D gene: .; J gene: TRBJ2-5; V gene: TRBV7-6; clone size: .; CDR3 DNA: TGTGCCAGCAGCAAAACTGGCAGGGCAGAGACCCAGTACTTC; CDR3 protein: CASSKTGRAETQYF
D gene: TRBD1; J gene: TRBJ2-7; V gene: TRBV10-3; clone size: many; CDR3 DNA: TGTGCCATCAGTGCGACAGGGGCAGACTACGAGCAGTACTTC; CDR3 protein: CAISATGADYEQYF
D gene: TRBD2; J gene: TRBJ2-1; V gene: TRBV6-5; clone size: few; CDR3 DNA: TGTGCCAGCAGTTATCTAGCGGGAGGCTCCTACAATGAGCAGTTCTTC; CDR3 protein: CASSYLAGGSYNEQFF
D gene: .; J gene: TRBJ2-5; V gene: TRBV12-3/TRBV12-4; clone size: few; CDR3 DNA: TGTGCCAGCAGTTTACACGATAAAGAGACCCAGTACTTC; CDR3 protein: CASSLHDKETQYF
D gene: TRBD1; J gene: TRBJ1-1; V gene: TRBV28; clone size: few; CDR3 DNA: TGTGCCAGCAGTTTGGCCGCGGCAGGGGGTACGACTGAAGCTTTCTTT; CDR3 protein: CASSLAAAGGTTEAFF
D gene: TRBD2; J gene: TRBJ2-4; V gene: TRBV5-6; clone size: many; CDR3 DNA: TGTGCCAGCAGCTTCCCGTCTAGCGGGAGAAGGGGACTCGCCAAAAACATTCAGTACTTC; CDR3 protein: CASSFPSSGRRGLAKNIQYF
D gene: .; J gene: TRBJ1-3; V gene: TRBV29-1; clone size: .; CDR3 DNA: TGCAGCGCCGATAGAGGTGGAAACACCATATATTTT; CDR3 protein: CSADRGGNTIYF
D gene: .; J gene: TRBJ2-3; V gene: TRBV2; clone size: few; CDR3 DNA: TGTGCCAGCAGTGAAGCGAAAACGCAGTATTTT; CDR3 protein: CASSEAKTQYF
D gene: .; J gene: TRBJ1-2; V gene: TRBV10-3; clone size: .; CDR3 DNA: TGTGCCACCTGGGACGACCATGGCTACACCTTC; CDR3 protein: CATWDDHGYTF
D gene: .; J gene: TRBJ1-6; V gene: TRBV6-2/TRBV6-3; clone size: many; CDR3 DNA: TGTGCCAGCAGTTTAGACAGCTATAATTCACCCCTCCACTTT; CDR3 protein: CASSLDSYNSPLHF
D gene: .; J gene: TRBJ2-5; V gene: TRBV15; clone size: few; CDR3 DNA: TGTGCCACCAGCAGAGATGCGAGGTTCCGGGAGACCCAGTACTTC; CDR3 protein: CATSRDARFRETQYF
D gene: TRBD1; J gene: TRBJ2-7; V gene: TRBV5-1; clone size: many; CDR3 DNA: TGCGCCAGCAGCTTGGCCGGGACAGGGCCCTACGAGCAGTACTTC; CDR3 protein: CASSLAGTGPYEQYF
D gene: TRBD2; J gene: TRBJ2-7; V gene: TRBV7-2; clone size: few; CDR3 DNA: TGTGCCAGCAGCTCTTCCGGGACTAGCGGGCCGAGGCAGTACTTC; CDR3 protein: CASSSSGTSGPRQYF
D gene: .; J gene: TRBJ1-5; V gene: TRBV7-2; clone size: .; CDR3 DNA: TGTGCCAGCAGCCCGGGGGGGGTTAGGCAGCCCCAGCATTTT; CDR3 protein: CASSPGGVRQPQHF
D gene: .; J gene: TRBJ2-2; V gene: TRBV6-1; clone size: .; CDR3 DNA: TGTGCCACCAGGGTTAGGGAGAACACCGGGGAGCTGTTTTTT; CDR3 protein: CATRVRENTGELFF
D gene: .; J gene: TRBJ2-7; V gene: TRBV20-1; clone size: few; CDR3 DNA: TGCAGTGCTAGAGTGACCATACAGGGATCGAGAGAGCAGTACTTC; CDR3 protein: CSARVTIQGSREQYF
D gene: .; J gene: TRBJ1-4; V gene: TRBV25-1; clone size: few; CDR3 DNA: TGTGCCAGCCGCTTCAATAATGAAAAACTGTTTTTT; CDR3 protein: CASRFNNEKLFF
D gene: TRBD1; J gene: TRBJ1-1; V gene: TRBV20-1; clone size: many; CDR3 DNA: TGCAGTGCTAGAGCACCCGGGACAGGTAACACTGAAGCTTTCTTT; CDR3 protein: CSARAPGTGNTEAFF
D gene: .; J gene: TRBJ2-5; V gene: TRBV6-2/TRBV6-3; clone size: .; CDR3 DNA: TGTGCCACCCACACAACGGAGACCCAGTACTTC; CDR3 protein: CATHTTETQYF
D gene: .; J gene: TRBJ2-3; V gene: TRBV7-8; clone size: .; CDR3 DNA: TGTGCCAGCAGCTTAGATTGGGGTTCAGATACGCAGTATTTT; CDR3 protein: CASSLDWGSDTQYF
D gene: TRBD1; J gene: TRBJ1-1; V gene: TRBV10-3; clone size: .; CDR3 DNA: TGTGCCATCACTGGCAGGGGGATTCACACTGAAGCTTTCTTT; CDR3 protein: CAITGRGIHTEAFF
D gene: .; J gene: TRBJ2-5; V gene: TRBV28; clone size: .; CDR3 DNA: TGTGCCAGCAGTTTTCAAACAGGGTGGGAGACCCAGTACTTC; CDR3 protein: CASSFQTGWETQYF
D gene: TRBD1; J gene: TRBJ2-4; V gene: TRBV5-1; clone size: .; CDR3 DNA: TGCGCCAGCAGCATACAGGGGGTCTATGGGGAAAACATTCAGTACTTC; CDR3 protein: CASSIQGVYGENIQYF
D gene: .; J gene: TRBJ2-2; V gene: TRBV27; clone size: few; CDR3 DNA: TGTGCCAGCAGTTTAAGGCGGGGCGCCGGGGAGCTGTTTTTT; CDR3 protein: CASSLRRGAGELFF
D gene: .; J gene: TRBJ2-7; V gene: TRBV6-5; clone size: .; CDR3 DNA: TGTGCCAGCAGTTACTCGAAGACTAGAGCTACCTACGAGCAGTACTTC; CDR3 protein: CASSYSKTRATYEQYF
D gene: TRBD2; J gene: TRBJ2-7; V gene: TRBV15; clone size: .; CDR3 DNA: TGTGCCACCAGCAGAGACGGGGGGGCGGCCTACGAGCAGTACTTC; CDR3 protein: CATSRDGGAAYEQYF
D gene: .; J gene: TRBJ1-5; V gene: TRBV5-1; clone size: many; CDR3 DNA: TGCGCCAGCAGCTTGGCGGGGTTAAGGAATCAGCCCCAGCATTTT; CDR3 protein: CASSLAGLRNQPQHF
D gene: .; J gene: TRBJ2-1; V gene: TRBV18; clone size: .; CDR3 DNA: TGTGCCAGCTCACCACTGAGTCCCCGACAGCCCCATAACTACAATGAGCAGTTCTTC; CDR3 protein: CASSPLSPRQPHNYNEQFF
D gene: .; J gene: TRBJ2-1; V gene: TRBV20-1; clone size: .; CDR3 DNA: TGCAGTGCTGCGCCCGGATATGAGCAGTTCTTC; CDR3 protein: CSAAPGYEQFF
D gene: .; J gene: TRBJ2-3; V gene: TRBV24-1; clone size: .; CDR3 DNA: TGTGCCACCAGTGTAGGAAGACAGGGCACAGATACGCAGTATTTT; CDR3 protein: CATSVGRQGTDTQYF
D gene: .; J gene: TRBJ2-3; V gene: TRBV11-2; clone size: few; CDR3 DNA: TGTGCCAGCAGCTCTTTTGAGTGGGGCAGCACAGATACGCAGTATTTT; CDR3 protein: CASSSFEWGSTDTQYF
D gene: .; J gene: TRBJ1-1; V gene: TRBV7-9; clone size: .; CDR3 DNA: TGTGCCAGCAGCCAATCAAGGAAACTTAGCACTGAAGCTTTCTTT; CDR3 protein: CASSQSRKLSTEAFF
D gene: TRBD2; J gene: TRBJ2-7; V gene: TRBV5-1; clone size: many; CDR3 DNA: TGCGCCAGCAGCACTGGCGGGAGGAGCCTAGACGAGCAGTACTTC; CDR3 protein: CASSTGGRSLDEQYF
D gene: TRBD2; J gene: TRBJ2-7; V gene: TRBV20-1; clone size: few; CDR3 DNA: TGCAGTGCTAGACCCAATGGACTAGCGAGCGAGCAGTACTTC; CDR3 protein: CSARPNGLASEQYF
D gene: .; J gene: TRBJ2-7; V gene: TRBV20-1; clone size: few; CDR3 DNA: TGCAGTGCCGCGGGGGACACCTACGAGCAGTACTTC; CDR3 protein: CSAAGDTYEQYF